This TCR beta chain was identified during a study of blood T cell repertoires in COVID-19. Study in general: Samples of COVID-19 (acute and convalescent) were obtained from the United States, Italy and Spain. PBMCs, B-cell-depleted T cells, or T cells were the source of the cDNA or gDNA that made up the material.

V was cut by 0 bases and J by 0 bases, with 10 bases left in between. Germline-derived CDR1 and CDR2 are SGHRS and YFSETQ. The CDR3 extends over 15 amino acids. Under the authors' procedure: Using reference gene primer amplification, nucleated cell counts were estimated. Only in-frame clones appear in the TCRdb table, and some are missing; sequencing was by immunoSEQ multiplex PCR. V and J calls and clone size are those listed in that table; D and trimming were worked out from the DNA. The sample has roughly 81,000 clones, about 87% seen once; the top ten hold about 5%. The sample comprised peripheral blood. The gene calls are TRBV5-1 and TRBJ2-7, with D unclear. This TCR came from a man aged 35-49 years with acute or convalescent COVID-19. The CDR3 region is CASSLEVDNSYEQYF. For the CDR3, the DNA is TGCGCCAGCAGCTTGGAGGTCGACAACTCCTACGAGCAGTACTTC. Full variable domain (rest looked up from reference TRBV5-1 and TRBJ2-7): KAGVTQTPRYLIKTRGQQVTLSCSPISGHRSVSWYQQTPGQGLQFLFEYFSETQRNKGNFPGRFSGRQFSNSRSEMNVSTLELGDSALYLCASSLEVDNSYEQYFGPGTRLTVT.